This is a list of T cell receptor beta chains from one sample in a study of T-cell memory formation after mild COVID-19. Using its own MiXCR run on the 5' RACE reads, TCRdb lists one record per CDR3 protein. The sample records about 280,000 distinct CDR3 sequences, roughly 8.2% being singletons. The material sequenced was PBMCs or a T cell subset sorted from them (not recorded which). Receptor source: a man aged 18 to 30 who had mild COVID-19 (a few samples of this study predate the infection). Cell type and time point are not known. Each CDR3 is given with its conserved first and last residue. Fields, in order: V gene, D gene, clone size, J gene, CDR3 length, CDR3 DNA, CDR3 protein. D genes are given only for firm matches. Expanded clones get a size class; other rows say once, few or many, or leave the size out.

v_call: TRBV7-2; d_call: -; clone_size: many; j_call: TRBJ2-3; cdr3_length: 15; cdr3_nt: TGTGCCAGCAGCTTAGTCGGTCCCGGCACAGATACGCAGTATTTT; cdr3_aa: CASSLVGPGTDTQYF
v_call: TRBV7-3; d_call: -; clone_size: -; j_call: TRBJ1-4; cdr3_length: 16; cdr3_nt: TGTGCCAGCAGCCACGGACAGACCCCAACTAATGAAAAACTGTTTTTT; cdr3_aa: CASSHGQTPTNEKLFF
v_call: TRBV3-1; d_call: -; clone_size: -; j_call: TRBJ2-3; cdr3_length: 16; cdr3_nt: TGTGCCAGCAGCCCCCCTACCGGGGTTGGCTCAGATACGCAGTATTTT; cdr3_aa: CASSPPTGVGSDTQYF
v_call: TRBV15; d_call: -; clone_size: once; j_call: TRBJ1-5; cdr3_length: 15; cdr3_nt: TGTGCCACCAGCAGAGGGGGGACATATGCTCAGCCCCAGCATTTT; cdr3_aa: CATSRGGTYAQPQHF
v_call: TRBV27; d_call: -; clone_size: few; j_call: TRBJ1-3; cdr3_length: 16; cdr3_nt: TGTGCCAGCAGCCCTAGACCTGGGCGGTCGAGCAACACCATATATTTT; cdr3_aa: CASSPRPGRSSNTIYF
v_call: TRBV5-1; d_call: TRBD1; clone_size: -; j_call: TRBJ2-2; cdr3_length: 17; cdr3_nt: TGCGCCAGCAGCTTGGCCGGGCAGGGGGCTGGCACCGGGGAGCTGTTTTTT; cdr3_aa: CASSLAGQGAGTGELFF
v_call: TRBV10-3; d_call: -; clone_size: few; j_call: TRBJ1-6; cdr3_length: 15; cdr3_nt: TGTGCCATCAGTGAGCGGGGGGGCTCGGATTCACCCCTCCACTTT; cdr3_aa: CAISERGGSDSPLHF
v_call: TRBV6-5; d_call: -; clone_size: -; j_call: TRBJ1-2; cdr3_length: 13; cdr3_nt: TGTGCCAGCAGTCAGTCCCAACCGGGGGGCTACACCTTC; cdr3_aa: CASSQSQPGGYTF
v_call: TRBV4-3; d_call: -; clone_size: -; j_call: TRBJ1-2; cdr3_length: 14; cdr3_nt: TGCGCCAGCAGCCAAGAAACTCTCTTGGGGGGCTACACCTTC; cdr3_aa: CASSQETLLGGYTF
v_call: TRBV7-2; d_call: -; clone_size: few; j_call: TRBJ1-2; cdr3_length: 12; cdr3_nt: TGTGCCAGCAGCTTAATGTATTTAGGCTACACCTTC; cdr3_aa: CASSLMYLGYTF
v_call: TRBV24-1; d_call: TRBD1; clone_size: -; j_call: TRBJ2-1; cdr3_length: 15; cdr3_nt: TGTGCCACCGAGGGGGCGGGACAGGGGAGGAATGAGCAGTTCTTC; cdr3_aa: CATEGAGQGRNEQFF
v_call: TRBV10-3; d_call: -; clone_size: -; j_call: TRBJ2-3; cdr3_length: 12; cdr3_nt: TGTGCCATCAGCCGACTAGGAGATACGCAGTATTTT; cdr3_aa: CAISRLGDTQYF
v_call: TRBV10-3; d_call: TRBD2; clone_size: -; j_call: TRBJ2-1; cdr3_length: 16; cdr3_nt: TGTGCCATCTCCCGACTAGCGGGGTCCTCCTACAATGAGCAGTTCTTC; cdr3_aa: CAISRLAGSSYNEQFF
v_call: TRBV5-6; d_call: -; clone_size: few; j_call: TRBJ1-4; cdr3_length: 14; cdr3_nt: TGTGCCAGCAGCTTGGGGCAGGGCGTTGAAAAACTGTTTTTT; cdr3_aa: CASSLGQGVEKLFF
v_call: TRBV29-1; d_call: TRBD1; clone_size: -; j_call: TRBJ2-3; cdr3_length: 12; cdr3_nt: TGCAGCGTTCAGGGGGCTGTAGATACGCAGTATTTT; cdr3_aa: CSVQGAVDTQYF
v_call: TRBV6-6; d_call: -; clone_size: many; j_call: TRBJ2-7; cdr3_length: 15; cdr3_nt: TGTGCCAGCTCTAACCGGGACGAGAGCTCCTACGAGCAGTACTTC; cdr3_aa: CASSNRDESSYEQYF
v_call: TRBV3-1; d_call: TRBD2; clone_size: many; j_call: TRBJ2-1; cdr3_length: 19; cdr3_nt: TGTGCCAGCAGCCAACGAAGCGTCGGGAGCGGACTAGCGGGGTTTGAGCAGTTCTTC; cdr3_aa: CASSQRSVGSGLAGFEQFF
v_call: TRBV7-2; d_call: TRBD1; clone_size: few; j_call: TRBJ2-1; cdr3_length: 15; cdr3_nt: TGTGCCAGCAGAGAGGACAGGGGGGGTTACAATGAGCAGTTCTTC; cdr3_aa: CASREDRGGYNEQFF
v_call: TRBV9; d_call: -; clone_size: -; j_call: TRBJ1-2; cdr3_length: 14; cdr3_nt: TGTGCCAGCAGCGTAGATCAGGGGCTCTATGGCTACACCTTC; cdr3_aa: CASSVDQGLYGYTF
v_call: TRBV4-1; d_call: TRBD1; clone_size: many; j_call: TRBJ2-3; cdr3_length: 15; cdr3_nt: TGCGCCAGCAGCCAAGATGACAGGGGCACAGATACGCAGTATTTT; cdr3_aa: CASSQDDRGTDTQYF
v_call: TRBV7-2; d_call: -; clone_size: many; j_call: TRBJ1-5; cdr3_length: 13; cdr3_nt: TGTGCCAGCAGCAAAGATCCCAATCAGCCCCAGCATTTT; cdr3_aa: CASSKDPNQPQHF
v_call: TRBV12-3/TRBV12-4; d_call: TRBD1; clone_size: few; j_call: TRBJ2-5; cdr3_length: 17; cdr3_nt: TGTGCCAGCAGACCCCTGACAGGGGGTTTAGGCCAAGAGACCCAGTACTTC; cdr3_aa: CASRPLTGGLGQETQYF